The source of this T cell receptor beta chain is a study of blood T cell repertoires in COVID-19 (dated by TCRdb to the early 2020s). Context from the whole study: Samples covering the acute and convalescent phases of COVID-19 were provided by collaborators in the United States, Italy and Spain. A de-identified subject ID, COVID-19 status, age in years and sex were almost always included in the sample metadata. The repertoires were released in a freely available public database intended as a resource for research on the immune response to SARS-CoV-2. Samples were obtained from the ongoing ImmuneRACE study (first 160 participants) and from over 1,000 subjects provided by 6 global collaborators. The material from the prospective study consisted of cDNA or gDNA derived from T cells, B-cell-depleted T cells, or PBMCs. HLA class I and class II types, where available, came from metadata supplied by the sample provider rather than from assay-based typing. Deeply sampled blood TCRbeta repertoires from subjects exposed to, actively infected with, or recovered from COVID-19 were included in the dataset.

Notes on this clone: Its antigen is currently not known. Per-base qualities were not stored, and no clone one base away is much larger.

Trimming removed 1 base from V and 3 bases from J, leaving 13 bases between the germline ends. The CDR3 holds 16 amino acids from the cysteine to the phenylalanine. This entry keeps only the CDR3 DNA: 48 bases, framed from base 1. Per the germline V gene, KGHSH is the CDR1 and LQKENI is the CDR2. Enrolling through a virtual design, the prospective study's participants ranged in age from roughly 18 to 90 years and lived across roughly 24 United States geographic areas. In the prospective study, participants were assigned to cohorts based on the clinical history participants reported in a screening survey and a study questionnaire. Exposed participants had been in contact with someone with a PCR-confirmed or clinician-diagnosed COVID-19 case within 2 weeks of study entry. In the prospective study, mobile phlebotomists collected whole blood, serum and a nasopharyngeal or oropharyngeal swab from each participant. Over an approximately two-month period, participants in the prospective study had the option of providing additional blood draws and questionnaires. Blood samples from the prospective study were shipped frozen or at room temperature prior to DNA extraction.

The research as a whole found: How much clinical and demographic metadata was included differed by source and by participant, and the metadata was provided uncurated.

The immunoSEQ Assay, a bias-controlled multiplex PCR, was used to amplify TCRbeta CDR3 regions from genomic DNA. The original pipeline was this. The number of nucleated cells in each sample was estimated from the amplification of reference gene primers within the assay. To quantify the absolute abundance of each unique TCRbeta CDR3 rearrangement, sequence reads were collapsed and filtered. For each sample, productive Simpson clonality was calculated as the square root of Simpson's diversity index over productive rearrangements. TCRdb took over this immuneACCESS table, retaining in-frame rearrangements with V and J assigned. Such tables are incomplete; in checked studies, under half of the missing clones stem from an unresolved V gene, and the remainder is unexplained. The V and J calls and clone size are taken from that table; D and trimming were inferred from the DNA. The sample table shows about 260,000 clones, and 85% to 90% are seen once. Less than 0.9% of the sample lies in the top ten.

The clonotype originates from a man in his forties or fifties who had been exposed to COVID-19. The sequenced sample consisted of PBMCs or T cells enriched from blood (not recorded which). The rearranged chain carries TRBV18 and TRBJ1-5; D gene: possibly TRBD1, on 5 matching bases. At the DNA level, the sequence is TGTGCCAGCTCACCACAGCCGAGCGGGACCAATCAGCCCCAGCATTTT. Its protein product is CASSPQPSGTNQPQHF.